The text below deals with one T cell receptor (beta chain). This sample includes further DNA sequences coding for the same CDR3. The data are from a study of shared clonotypes between healthy human individuals. CDR3 size: 14 residues. Germline lookup yields CDR1 SGHRS and CDR2 YFSETQ. V trimming: 3 bases; J trimming: 5 bases; junction bases outside the gene matches: 6. Using immunoSEQ multiplex PCR, the repertoire was profiled, and TCRdb retains in-frame clones only, with some absent. In the table there are under 2,500,000 clones, approximately 96% of which are singletons. This TCR was sampled from a young man in good health. The V gene is TRBV5-1, the J gene TRBJ2-5, with 8 bases lining up with TRBD1. The material sequenced was naive CD4+ T cells sorted from blood. The subset: CD45RA+ positively selected. The CDR3 protein is CASSSTGGRETQYF. Written as DNA, the CDR3 is TGCGCCAGCAGCTCAACAGGGGGACGGGAGACCCAGTACTTC.